These T cell receptor beta chains were read from a single sample in a study of blood T cell repertoires in COVID-19. Clones were read by immunoSEQ multiplex PCR, and TCRdb kept only the in-frame ones, dropping some. The sample yields 180,000 or so clones, about 87% seen once. Sequencing used peripheral blood. The source is a man aged 18 to 35 with active or convalescent COVID-19. Both conserved end residues are part of each CDR3.

CDR3aa: CASSSRTGRAGNQPQHF; v_gene: TRBV6-2/TRBV6-3; j_gene: TRBJ1-5
CDR3aa: CAWSQGGEQFF; v_gene: TRBV30; j_gene: TRBJ2-1
CDR3aa: CASSLEAGVSYNEQFF; v_gene: TRBV11-2; j_gene: TRBJ2-1
CDR3aa: CASSVIASGSDTQYF; v_gene: TRBV9; j_gene: TRBJ2-3
CDR3aa: CASSQGQGLGNTIYF; v_gene: TRBV4-3; j_gene: TRBJ1-3
CDR3aa: CASSSSQGGEKLFF; v_gene: TRBV18; j_gene: TRBJ1-4
CDR3aa: CASSYGDRSYNSPLHF; v_gene: TRBV28; j_gene: TRBJ1-6
CDR3aa: CASSSGDRGSGHGYTF; v_gene: TRBV5-1; j_gene: TRBJ1-2
CDR3aa: CASRNPIYGYTF; v_gene: TRBV6-5; j_gene: TRBJ1-2
CDR3aa: CASSAAGTAQETQYF; v_gene: TRBV2; j_gene: TRBJ2-5
CDR3aa: CATGDRVPGELFF; v_gene: TRBV25-1; j_gene: TRBJ2-2
CDR3aa: CASSRVPGELFF; v_gene: TRBV12-3/TRBV12-4; j_gene: TRBJ2-2